The rows below give T cell receptor beta chains drawn from one sample of a study of cytomegalovirus exposure and HLA in healthy donors. Measured with immunoSEQ multiplex PCR; TCRdb has only the in-frame clones, and not every one. The sample records some 80,000 clones, about 79% being singletons. The sequenced sample was PBMCs. The receptors originated from a man between 18 and 35 years old in good health and CMV-seropositive. The CDR3 runs from the conserved cysteine through the conserved F or W. A D gene is named only where the DNA matches it firmly. Rows may omit the clone size; those that give it use once, few, many or a size class.

V gene	J gene	D gene	clone size	CDR3 DNA	CDR3 protein
TRBV6-5	TRBJ1-1	TRBD1	once	TGTGCCAGCAGGCTGACAGGGCGGGACACTGAAGCTTTCTTT	CASRLTGRDTEAFF
TRBV28	TRBJ2-2	TRBD2	-	TGTGCCAGCAGACATAGCGGGAGTCCGGAGGCCGGGGAGCTGTTTTTT	CASRHSGSPEAGELFF
TRBV5-6	TRBJ1-1	TRBD1	-	TGTGCCAGCAGCAGGGACAGGGGGCGATGGAACACTGAAGCTTTCTTT	CASSRDRGRWNTEAFF
TRBV5-1	TRBJ1-2	TRBD1	few	TGCGCCAGCAGCGGGACAGGGTTGCGGTCCTATGGCTACACCTTC	CASSGTGLRSYGYTF
TRBV11-2	TRBJ2-5	-	-	TGTGCCAGCAGCTTAGATCTGCCCAGTGAGACCCAGTACTTC	CASSLDLPSETQYF
TRBV29-1	TRBJ2-7	TRBD2	-	TGCAGCGTGAAAGGCGGGAGTTTCTACGAGCAGTACTTC	CSVKGGSFYEQYF
TRBV7-6	TRBJ2-7	TRBD1	-	TGTGCCAGCAGCCCTGGGACAGGGGGAGGCGAGCAGTACTTC	CASSPGTGGGEQYF
TRBV29-1	TRBJ2-3	TRBD2	-	TGCAGCGTTGAAGGGACTAGCGGGAGCAGGGAACGTTCGGATACGCAGTATTTT	CSVEGTSGSRERSDTQYF
TRBV29-1	TRBJ2-3	TRBD2	-	TGCAGCGGGGGACTAGCAGAAGATACGCAGTATTTT	CSGGLAEDTQYF
TRBV28	TRBJ2-7	TRBD2	-	TGTGCCAGTCGGACTAGCGGGGCCTACGAGCAGTACTTC	CASRTSGAYEQYF
TRBV9	TRBJ2-7	-	-	TGTGCCAGCAGCGTAGGGTCGGGGTCCTACGAGCAGTACTTC	CASSVGSGSYEQYF
TRBV10-3	TRBJ2-1	TRBD2	-	TGTGCCATCAGTGATACCGGGACTAGCGGGGTGGGGGAGCAGTTCTTC	CAISDTGTSGVGEQFF
TRBV14	TRBJ1-1	-	-	TGTGCCAGCAGTCGAGACTTGAACACTGAAGCTTTCTTT	CASSRDLNTEAFF
TRBV7-9	TRBJ1-4	TRBD1	-	TGTGCCAGCAGCTCTATCGTTAGGACAGGGTGGCTCGAAAAACTGTTTTTT	CASSSIVRTGWLEKLFF
TRBV18	TRBJ2-7	-	-	TGTGCCAGCTCACCGGCCAGCTACGAGCAGTACTTC	CASSPASYEQYF
TRBV10-3	TRBJ1-2	-	-	TGTGCCATCAGTGAGTCGCGCAGGGCCTATGGCTACACCTTC	CAISESRRAYGYTF
TRBV11-2	TRBJ2-3	-	-	TGTGCCAGCAGCCTCCCCGCCGGGGCAGATACGCAGTATTTT	CASSLPAGADTQYF
TRBV28	TRBJ1-2	-	once	TGTGCCACCCGCCGGGGGGGCTACACCTTC	CATRRGGYTF
TRBV14	TRBJ2-3	TRBD2	-	TGTGCCAGCAGCCAAGACCCGGGAGGCATGGATACGCAGTATTTT	CASSQDPGGMDTQYF
TRBV28	TRBJ2-7	-	once	TGTGCCAGCAGCCTGGACAACTACGAGCAGTACTTC	CASSLDNYEQYF
TRBV28	TRBJ2-5	TRBD2	-	TGTGCCAGCAGTTCAAGGACTAGCGGGGAATTACAAGAGACCCAGTACTTC	CASSSRTSGELQETQYF
TRBV2	TRBJ2-7	-	-	TGTGCCAGCAGACCCACTAATTACGAGCAGTACTTC	CASRPTNYEQYF
TRBV6-1	TRBJ2-6	-	-	TGTGCCAGCAGTGAAGGGGGAGTGGGGGCCAACGTCCTGACTTTC	CASSEGGVGANVLTF
TRBV4-1	TRBJ1-4	-	-	TGCGCCAGCAGCCTTTCGAAGGGGACTAATGAAAAACTGTTTTTT	CASSLSKGTNEKLFF
TRBV7-6	TRBJ1-2	-	-	TGTGCCAGCAGCTTAGCTACCGGGGACTATGGCTACACCTTC	CASSLATGDYGYTF
TRBV6-1	TRBJ2-5	-	-	TGTGCCAGCAGTGGCAGGGTAAACCAAGAGACCCAGTACTTC	CASSGRVNQETQYF
TRBV9	TRBJ2-6	-	-	TGTGCCAGCAGCCCACTCTCTGGGGCCAACGTCCTGACTTTC	CASSPLSGANVLTF
TRBV18	TRBJ1-5	TRBD1	few	TGTGCCAGCTCACCGCGGACAGGAGGTCAACAGCCCCAGCATTTT	CASSPRTGGQQPQHF
TRBV7-9	TRBJ1-5	TRBD1	-	TGTGCCAGCAGCCCCCAGGGGGCCTATCAGCCCCAGCATTTT	CASSPQGAYQPQHF
TRBV7-8	TRBJ1-4	TRBD1	-	TGTGCCAGCAGCTTAGCGCGATTTTTTGGACAGGTCAATGAAAAACTGTTTTTT	CASSLARFFGQVNEKLFF
TRBV6-6	TRBJ2-5	-	-	TGTGCCAGCGCAGGGGTCCGCGAGACCCAGTACTTC	CASAGVRETQYF
TRBV9	TRBJ2-7	-	-	TGTGCCAGCAGCGTAGGAGGGTCTGCGGACGAGCAGTACTTC	CASSVGGSADEQYF
TRBV28	TRBJ2-1	TRBD2	-	TGTGCCAGTCTCACCTCGGGAGGAACTGGGAATGAGCAGTTCTTC	CASLTSGGTGNEQFF
TRBV28	TRBJ1-5	-	-	TGTGCCAGCAGTCTAAGCCTTAGCAATCAGCCCCAGCATTTT	CASSLSLSNQPQHF
TRBV7-8	TRBJ2-1	-	-	TGTGCCAGCAGCCTCCGGGTGCTCTCCTACAATGAGCAGTTCTTC	CASSLRVLSYNEQFF
TRBV7-8	TRBJ2-1	TRBD2	-	TGTGCCAGCAGCTTACGGCTAGCGGGAGCCGGTGAGCAGTTCTTC	CASSLRLAGAGEQFF
TRBV7-2	TRBJ2-7	TRBD2	-	TGTGCCAGCAGCTTGACTAGCGGGAGGGGATACGAGCAGTACTTC	CASSLTSGRGYEQYF
TRBV15	TRBJ2-1	-	-	TGTGCCACCAGGAGGGGGGGAGAGCATTTCAATGAGCAGTTCTTC	CATRRGGEHFNEQFF
TRBV10-1	TRBJ2-2	TRBD1	-	TGCGCCAGCAGTGACCCCGGGACAGGGACCGGGGAGCTGTTTTTT	CASSDPGTGTGELFF
TRBV6-1	TRBJ1-5	-	-	TGTGCCAGCAGCGTACAGGGAAAAAAGCAGCCCCAGCATTTT	CASSVQGKKQPQHF
TRBV15	TRBJ1-1	-	once	TGTGCCACCAGCACACAGGGTAGGACTGAAGCTTTCTTT	CATSTQGRTEAFF
TRBV29-1	TRBJ1-4	TRBD1	few	TGCAGCGTTAAGGACAGGGGGCCACATGAAAAACTGTTTTTT	CSVKDRGPHEKLFF
TRBV11-2	TRBJ2-7	TRBD2	-	TGTGCCAGCAGCGCCTTAGCGGGCCCTAGCTCCTACGAGCAGTACTTC	CASSALAGPSSYEQYF
TRBV10-3	TRBJ2-1	-	-	TGTGCCATGGATCCGACAGGTCTGAACAATGAGCAGTTCTTC	CAMDPTGLNNEQFF
TRBV11-2	TRBJ2-5	-	-	TGTGCCAGCAGTCCGGGACACCATACCAAAGAGACCCAGTACTTC	CASSPGHHTKETQYF
TRBV6-5	TRBJ2-7	TRBD1	-	TGTGCCAGCAGTTATCAAACAGGGGGTTCATCCTACGAGCAGTACTTC	CASSYQTGGSSYEQYF
TRBV6-1	TRBJ2-1	TRBD2	-	TGTGCCAGCGGAGTGGCTAGCGGGAGTTTGGATGAGCAGTTCTTC	CASGVASGSLDEQFF
TRBV25-1	TRBJ2-1	TRBD2	-	TGTGCCAGCAGCCCCCCAACTAGCGGGAGCAATGAGCAGTTCTTC	CASSPPTSGSNEQFF
TRBV28	TRBJ2-1	TRBD1	-	TGTGCCAGCAGTTTATGGGGACAGGGGAATGAGCAGTTCTTC	CASSLWGQGNEQFF
TRBV5-1	TRBJ2-3	-	-	TGCGCCAGCAGCTTCCTAGGCGATTCAGATACGCAGTATTTT	CASSFLGDSDTQYF
TRBV6-1	TRBJ2-5	-	few	TGTGCCAGCAGTGACAGGGGCGAGACCCAGTACTTC	CASSDRGETQYF
TRBV9	TRBJ2-7	TRBD1	once	TGTGCCAGCAGCCCTAGGACAGGGGTAACCTACGAGCAGTACTTC	CASSPRTGVTYEQYF
TRBV4-1	TRBJ2-1	-	-	TGCGCCAGCAGCCAAGGGCGGAGTCCCTACAATGAGCAGTTCTTC	CASSQGRSPYNEQFF